This passage covers 18 T cell receptor beta chains from one sample sequenced in a study of blood T cell repertoires in COVID-19. TCRdb's copy holds only in-frame clones and misses some; the assay was immunoSEQ multiplex PCR. Of about 200,000 clones in the sample, around 85% were seen once. The sample consisted of PBMCs or T cells enriched from blood (not recorded which). Receptor source: a man aged 35 to 55 who had recovered from COVID-19.

This clone occurred a few times. The J gene is TRBJ2-7, the V gene TRBV29-1; unclear D gene. Per germline, CDR1 SQVTM and CDR2 ANQGSEA. The CDR3 is made up of 11 amino acids. With 0 bases removed from V and 2 bases from J, the gap between germline ends came to 2 bases. The CDR3 reads CSVEDTYEQYF. The CDR3 DNA sequence: TGCAGCGTTGAAGACACCTACGAGCAGTACTTC.

The J gene is TRBJ1-1, the V gene TRBV29-1, with a possible D match to TRBD1 (6 bases). Germline-derived CDR1 and CDR2 are SQVTM and ANQGSEA. The CDR3 covers 12 residues. Trimming took off 6 bases at V and 10 bases at J, with 18 bases between the two ends. In DNA form, the CDR3 reads TGCAGCGTGCTCACACAGGGTTCCGCAGCTTTCTTT. It codes for CSVLTQGSAAFF.

The chain combines TRBV3-1 (or the pseudogene TRBV3-2) with TRBJ2-5; D might be TRBD1 (5 bases). V shed 1 base and J shed 3 bases, with 6 bases lying between them. This CDR3 spans 13 amino acids. Germline lookup yields CDR1 LGHDT and CDR2 YNNKEL (reference sequence). DNA of the CDR3: TGTGCCAGCAGCCAAGGGACAAAAGAGACCCAGTACTTC. Protein product: CASSQGTKETQYF.

The CDR3 region is CASSQNNEQFF. The CDR3 region has the DNA TGTGCCAGCAGCCAGAACAATGAGCAGTTCTTC. The genes are TRBV2 and TRBJ2-1; D not certain. Trimming removed 6 bases at V and 5 bases at J, with 5 bases between. This CDR3 region has 11 residues. Looked up from germline, CDR1 is SNHLY and CDR2 is FYNNEI.

The V gene is TRBV19, the J gene TRBJ2-7; a possible D gene is TRBD1 (6 bases). Germline assignment: CDR1 LNHDA and CDR2 SQIVND (reference sequence). The V end lost 3 bases, the J end lost 3 bases, and 9 bases lay between the germline ends. This CDR3 region has 13 residues. The CDR3 reads CASSIGQIYEQYF. For the CDR3, the DNA is TGTGCCAGTAGTATCGGACAGATCTACGAGCAGTACTTC. The whole variable domain, filled in from reference TRBV19 and TRBJ2-7, reads DGGITQSPKYLFRKEGQNVTLSCEQNLNHDAMYWYRQDPGQGLRLIYYSQIVNDFQKGDIAEGYSVSREKKESFPLTVTSAQKNPTAFYLCASSIGQIYEQYFGPGTRLTVT.

The rearrangement joins TRBV6-4 to TRBJ1-2; possibly TRBD1 for D (6 bases). This CDR3 is 14 amino acids long. Germline lookup yields CDR1 MRHNA and CDR2 SNTAGT. The V and J ends lost 6 bases and 2 bases respectively, with 13 bases between them. The CDR3 loop reads CASRQNQGNYGYTF. As DNA, the CDR3 is TGTGCCAGCAGACAAAATCAGGGGAACTATGGCTACACCTTC.

The rearrangement links TRBV28 to TRBJ2-7; D possibly corresponds to TRBD1 (6 bases). The CDR3 is made up of 15 amino acids. Germline CDR1 and CDR2: MDHEN and SYDVKM. The germline V and J ends were trimmed by 6 bases and 0 bases, with 15 bases remaining between them. The CDR3 bases are TGTGCCAGCAGGGGCTCCGGGACAAACTCCTACGAGCAGTACTTC. Protein product: CASRGSGTNSYEQYF.

This clone was detected only once. The chain recombines TRBV18 with TRBJ1-5, with 10 bases aligning to TRBD1. Looked up from germline, CDR1 is KGHSH and CDR2 is LQKENI. With 4 bases clipped from V and 5 bases from J, the junction kept 5 bases outside the gene matches. CDR3 length: 15 amino acids. DNA for the CDR3: TGTGCCAGCTCACTAACCGGGACAGGGGATCAGCCCCAGCATTTT. Residues: CASSLTGTGDQPQHF. Using reference TRBV18 and TRBJ1-5 for the parts outside the CDR3, the full variable domain is NAGVMQNPRHLVRRRGQEARLRCSPMKGHSHVYWYRQLPEEGLKFMVYLQKENIIDESGMPKERFSAEFPKEGPSILRIQQVVRGDSAAYFCASSLTGTGDQPQHFGDGTRLSIL.

This chain connects TRBV6-1 to TRBJ2-1, with TRBD2 as a possible D gene (6 bases). V lost 1 base and J 7 bases, leaving 11 bases between the germline ends. The CDR3 is 14 amino acids. Germline-derived CDR1 and CDR2 are MNHNS and SASEGT. DNA of the CDR3: TGTGCCAGCAGTGAAGGGGGGAGGTGGAATGAGCAGTTCTTC. The encoded protein is CASSEGGRWNEQFF.

This clone was seen a single time. The genes are TRBV30 and TRBJ1-2; D is uncertain. CDR1 and CDR2 (germline): GTSNPN, SVGIG (reference sequence). V was cut by 6 bases and J by 1 base, with 9 bases left in between. The CDR3 extends over 12 amino acids. The CDR3, as DNA: TGTGCCTGTCCAACGGGTAACTATGGCTACACCTTC. Translation: CACPTGNYGYTF.

The chain couples TRBV4-1 to TRBJ2-3; 9 nucleotides align to TRBD2. CDR1 is MGHRA, CDR2 YSYEKL, per germline. V shed 2 bases and J 6 bases; nucleotides not matched to a gene: 12. The CDR3 sequence is 17 residues long. The CDR3 loop reads CASSQSAASGTPDTQYF. The CDR3 DNA reads TGCGCCAGCAGCCAATCCGCCGCTAGCGGGACTCCCGATACGCAGTATTTT.

This chain uses TRBV13 with TRBJ1-3; a weak D match, TRBD1 (5 bases). Trimming removed 5 bases from V and 8 bases from J, with 16 bases in between. The germline V gene encodes CDR1 PRHDT and CDR2 FYEKMQ (reference sequence). The CDR3 is made up of 14 amino acids. The CDR3 spells CASSPAGGLDTIYF. The DNA of the CDR3 is TGTGCCAGCAGCCCCGCTGGGGGACTAGACACCATATATTTT.

In nucleotides, the CDR3 is TGTGCCAGCTCACTGGGGGGGGCCTCCTACGAGCAGTACTTC. Amino acid sequence: CASSLGGASYEQYF. The V call is TRBV18, the J call TRBJ2-7; D may be TRBD2 (7 bases). V was cut by 4 bases and J by 0 bases, with 10 bases left in between. In germline, CDR1 is KGHSH, CDR2 LQKENI. This CDR3 is built from 14 residues. The variable domain in full, with the rest retrieved from reference TRBV18 and TRBJ2-7, is NAGVMQNPRHLVRRRGQEARLRCSPMKGHSHVYWYRQLPEEGLKFMVYLQKENIIDESGMPKERFSAEFPKEGPSILRIQQVVRGDSAAYFCASSLGGASYEQYFGPGTRLTVT.

The chain recombines TRBV5-4 with TRBJ2-1, with D possibly matching TRBD2 (7 bases). Germline CDR1 SGHNT, CDR2 YYREEE (reference sequence). The CDR3 extends over 16 amino acids. Trimming left V 7 bases short and J 3 bases short, with 20 bases between. The CDR3 region has the DNA TGTGCCAGCCAAAGGGGGGGAGATTGGCTCTACAATGAGCAGTTCTTC. Translated, it gives CASQRGGDWLYNEQFF.

The V gene is TRBV7-2, the J gene TRBJ2-1; TRBD1 aligns across 8 bases. The ends lost 1 base at V and 8 bases at J; junction bases unmatched: 10. CDR1 and CDR2 (germline): SGHTA, FQGNSA. The CDR3 is made up of 16 amino acids. The CDR3 DNA follows: TGTGCCAGCAGCTTAGGAGGTTGGACAGGGCGTGATGAGCAGTTCTTC. Amino acids: CASSLGGWTGRDEQFF.

The rearrangement joins TRBV30 to TRBJ2-4, with D tentatively TRBD1 (5 bases). The germline V and J ends were trimmed by 0 bases and 7 bases, with 10 bases remaining between them. Germline V lookup: CDR1 GTSNPN, CDR2 SVGIG (reference sequence). This CDR3 is built from 13 residues. CDR3 sequence: CAWSVPAGNIQYF. The CDR3 DNA is TGTGCCTGGAGTGTACCGGCAGGGAACATTCAGTACTTC.

The rearrangement joins TRBV5-4 to TRBJ2-7; D might be TRBD2 (6 bases). V lost 0 bases and J lost 6, with 19 bases in between. Germline values: CDR1 SGHNT, CDR2 YYREEE (reference sequence). This CDR3 has 16 residues. CDR3 nucleotides: TGTGCCAGCAGCTTGGGGGCTAGCGCGGTTGTTAGCGAGCAGTACTTC. It codes for CASSLGASAVVSEQYF.

V usage is TRBV27 and J usage is TRBJ2-7, with TRBD1 matching over 8 bases. Trimming took 6 bases from V and 0 from J; bases not matched to a gene: 7. This CDR3 is 15 amino acids long. Germline V CDR1 and CDR2: MNHEY, SMNVEV (reference sequence). This chain's CDR3 is CASRLRTGSSYEQYF. CDR3 nucleotide sequence: TGTGCCAGCAGACTCCGGACAGGGAGCTCCTACGAGCAGTACTTC.